One and the same sample provided the 18 T cell receptor beta chains below, sequenced in a study of control samples from healthy donors and cancer patients. Sequencing was performed with immunoSEQ multiplex PCR; in TCRdb, only in-frame clones are kept and a portion is missing. The table lists about 150,000 clones, about 86% of them singletons, with about 1.7% in the top ten. The material sequenced was blood. The receptors here all came from a man aged 18 to 35 in good health.

The chain combines TRBV29-1 with TRBJ1-4, with 8 bases identical to TRBD1. Per the germline V gene, CDR1 is SQVTM and CDR2 is ANQGSEA. The J segment lost 6 bases and the V segment lost 5 bases, leaving 23 bases of the junction unmatched. This CDR3 spans 19 amino acids. DNA of the CDR3: TGCAGCGTTCTTTCCGCAGGGGGCAGAGAATCCTGGAATGATGAAAAACTGTTTTTT. It codes for CSVLSAGGRESWNDEKLFF.

J is TRBJ2-2 and V is TRBV6-5, with D possibly matching TRBD1 (5 bases). CDR1 is MNHEY, CDR2 SVGAGI, per germline. V was cut by 2 bases and J by 7 bases, with 8 bases left in between. The CDR3 sequence is 13 residues long. CDR3 sequence reads: CASSYRGNGELFF. Here the CDR3 DNA reads TGTGCCAGCAGTTACAGGGGTAACGGGGAGCTGTTTTTT.

As for this clone: This may be a read error: a much more frequent sequence differs by one nucleotide. This specimen includes other DNA sequences encoding the same CDR3. The rearrangement links TRBV6-1 to TRBJ2-5; 12 bases map to TRBD2. This CDR3 is built from 15 residues. The germline V gene encodes CDR1 MNHNS and CDR2 SASEGT. V lost 2 bases, J lost 4 bases, and 2 bases stayed unmatched. This CDR3 reads CASSELAGGPETQYF. The DNA for the CDR3 is TGTGCCAGCAGTGAACTAGCGGGGGGGCCAGAGACCCAGTACTTC.

This sequence joins TRBV6-2 or TRBV6-3 and TRBJ1-5, with 11 bases fitting TRBD1. There are 18 residues in the CDR3. The germline gives CDR1 MNHEY, CDR2 SVGEGT. Trimming at V came to 2 bases and at J to 0 bases, leaving 6 bases not matched to a gene. The CDR3 protein is CASSYPGQGVYSNQPQHF. In nucleotides, the CDR3 is TGTGCCAGCAGTTACCCGGGACAGGGGGTTTATAGCAATCAGCCCCAGCATTTT.

The chain uses TRBV19 and TRBJ2-7; 9 bases are a match to TRBD1. V dropped 2 bases and J dropped 5; count of bases not matched to a gene: 7. Germline CDR1 reads LNHDA; CDR2 reads SQIVND (reference sequence). The CDR3 loop spans 15 amino acids. In nucleotides, the CDR3 is TGTGCCAGTAGTATATCAGGGACAGGGCTCGACGAGCAGTACTTC. Translating it yields CASSISGTGLDEQYF. Based on the CDR3 plus reference TRBV19 and TRBJ2-7, the full variable domain is DGGITQSPKYLFRKEGQNVTLSCEQNLNHDAMYWYRQDPGQGLRLIYYSQIVNDFQKGDIAEGYSVSREKKESFPLTVTSAQKNPTAFYLCASSISGTGLDEQYFGPGTRLTVT.

The chain carries TRBV9 and TRBJ2-1, with 9 positions matching TRBD2. The germline gives CDR1 SGDLS, CDR2 YYNGEE. The CDR3 runs to 16 residues. The J segment lost 6 bases and the V segment lost 0 bases, leaving 7 bases of the junction unmatched. Here the CDR3 DNA reads TGTGCCAGCAGCGTAGAGTCCGGGACTAGCAGCAATGAGCAGTTCTTC. As protein: CASSVESGTSSNEQFF.

The gene calls are TRBV7-9 and TRBJ2-3; 9 positions agree with TRBD2. The V segment lost 4 bases and the J segment 1 base; nucleotides outside the gene matches: 12. This CDR3 spans 18 amino acids. Per the germline V gene, CDR1 is SEHNR and CDR2 is FQNEAQ (reference sequence). CDR3 in amino acids: CASSWAEVASGGTDTQYF. The CDR3 nucleotides are TGTGCCAGCAGCTGGGCCGAAGTTGCTAGCGGGGGCACAGATACGCAGTATTTT.

The rearrangement joins TRBV13 to TRBJ2-7; possibly TRBD1 or TRBD2 for D (5 bases each). Per the germline V gene, CDR1 is PRHDT and CDR2 is FYEKMQ (reference sequence). The length of the CDR3 is 15 residues. The germline V and J ends were trimmed by 5 bases and 4 bases, with 18 bases remaining between them. CDR3 coding DNA: TGTGCCAGCAGCGAACGGGGCGCCCCGCCGTACGAGCAGTACTTC. Protein product: CASSERGAPPYEQYF.

V is TRBV28 and J is TRBJ2-4; 10 positions match TRBD2. The germline gives CDR1 MDHEN, CDR2 SYDVKM. Trimming removed 6 bases from V and 0 bases from J; junction bases left unmatched: 11. This CDR3 has 18 amino acids. CDR3 amino acids: CASSKVLLAGVAKNIQYF. CDR3 in DNA: TGTGCCAGCAGCAAGGTGCTTCTAGCGGGGGTAGCCAAAAACATTCAGTACTTC.

This clone appeared a single time. The rearrangement joins TRBV20-1 to TRBJ2-7; 7 bases match TRBD1. Looked up from germline, CDR1 is DFQATT and CDR2 is SNEGSKA (reference sequence). The CDR3 length is 12 residues. Trimming took 3 bases from V and 3 from J; bases not matched to a gene: 2. The CDR3 here is CSASGDSYEQYF. The CDR3 nucleotides read TGCAGTGCTAGTGGGGACAGCTACGAGCAGTACTTC.

This clone appeared a single time. The chain has TRBV18 and TRBJ1-1; 12 positions match TRBD1. CDR3 length: 15 amino acids. Germline V gives CDR1 KGHSH, CDR2 LQKENI. With V trimmed by 3 bases and J by 5 bases, 4 bases remained unmatched. The CDR3 loop is CASSPGGQGATEAFF. The CDR3 nucleotides are TGTGCCAGCTCACCGGGGGGACAGGGGGCAACTGAAGCTTTCTTT.

V and J are TRBV15 and TRBJ1-3; D gene uncertain. Trimming removed 1 base at V and 0 bases at J, with 10 bases between. Germline-derived CDR1 and CDR2 are LNHNV and YYDKDF (reference sequence). The CDR3 extends over 16 amino acids. The CDR3 loop reads CATSRGRRGSGNTIYF. CDR3 DNA: TGTGCCACCAGCAGAGGCCGACGGGGCTCTGGAAACACCATATATTTT.

The chain couples TRBV18 to TRBJ2-3; D unclear. With 1 base removed from V and 4 bases from J, the gap between germline ends came to 12 bases. Germline lookup yields CDR1 KGHSH and CDR2 LQKENI. The CDR3 spans 15 residues. CDR3 amino acids: CASSPRREMADTQYF. In DNA form, the CDR3 reads TGTGCCAGCTCACCACGAAGAGAAATGGCAGATACGCAGTATTTT. The variable domain in full, with the rest retrieved from reference TRBV18 and TRBJ2-3, is NAGVMQNPRHLVRRRGQEARLRCSPMKGHSHVYWYRQLPEEGLKFMVYLQKENIIDESGMPKERFSAEFPKEGPSILRIQQVVRGDSAAYFCASSPRREMADTQYFGPGTRLTVL.

This chain connects TRBV6-5 to TRBJ2-3, with D maybe TRBD2 (5 bases). The CDR3 is 13 residues long. V gave up 4 bases and J gave up 2 bases, with 7 bases separating them. From germline, CDR1 is MNHEY and CDR2 SVGAGI. CDR3 nucleotides: TGTGCCAGCAGTTCAGGACTCACAGATACGCAGTATTTT. Encoded protein: CASSSGLTDTQYF.

The chain employs TRBV10-3 and TRBJ1-1; D not certain. CDR3 length equals 11 residues. The V and J ends lost 10 bases and 1 base respectively, with 7 bases between them. Per germline, CDR1 ENHRY and CDR2 SYGVKD. The CDR3 loop reads CATSKNTEAFF. CDR3 coding DNA: TGTGCCACCTCCAAGAACACTGAAGCTTTCTTT.

The V and J genes are TRBV29-1 and TRBJ1-2; weak D call: TRBD1 (5 bases). This CDR3 has 11 residues. Trimming pared 7 bases from V and 5 bases from J, leaving 11 bases between. Germline V gives CDR1 SQVTM, CDR2 ANQGSEA. The DNA for the CDR3 is TGCAGCGGGATGACAGAATATGGCTACACCTTC. This translates into CSGMTEYGYTF.

In this sample, this clone turned up once. The V gene is TRBV5-4, the J gene TRBJ2-1; 9 bases match TRBD2. The CDR3 has 15 residues. Germline V gene sequence: CDR1 SGHNT, CDR2 YYREEE (reference sequence). Trimming at V came to 1 base and at J to 4 bases, leaving 3 bases not matched to a gene. The CDR3 region is CASSLHLAGYNEQFF. The DNA of the CDR3 is TGTGCCAGCAGCTTGCACCTAGCGGGGTACAATGAGCAGTTCTTC.

The sample holds one count of this clone. The rearrangement links TRBV19 to TRBJ2-3; tentatively, D is TRBD1 (6 bases). The CDR3 sequence is 17 residues long. V was trimmed by 5 bases and J by 2 bases, leaving 20 bases between them. Germline loops: CDR1 LNHDA, CDR2 SQIVND (reference sequence). The CDR3 nucleotides are TGTGCCAGTAGTCGACAGGCCCATAACTCGGCCACAGATACGCAGTATTTT. This encodes CASSRQAHNSATDTQYF. Filled out from reference TRBV19 and TRBJ2-3, the complete variable domain reads DGGITQSPKYLFRKEGQNVTLSCEQNLNHDAMYWYRQDPGQGLRLIYYSQIVNDFQKGDIAEGYSVSREKKESFPLTVTSAQKNPTAFYLCASSRQAHNSATDTQYFGPGTRLTVL.